This T cell receptor beta chain is drawn from a study of shared clonotypes between healthy human individuals. Study-level points and caveats: Several donors showed sharing of approximately 5% of naive CD4 clonotypes.

Splitting of CD4+ cells produced CD45RA+ naive and CD45RA-negative memory subsets. The authors split each subset's genomic DNA evenly across several immunoSEQ plates. Original processing notes: With immunoSEQ giving junction-only sequences and no quality scores, filtering differed. Assay: immunoSEQ multiplex PCR; the TCRdb copy retains only in-frame clones and omits some. V and J calls and clone size are copied from that table; D and trimming were computed from the DNA. The sample gives some 1.1 million clones, approximately 80% of which show up once; about 0.89% is in the top ten. This CDR3 has 13 residues. The ends were cut back, 2 bases at V and 6 bases at J, with 11 bases in the middle. From germline, CDR1 is SGHRS and CDR2 YFSETQ. This clone was observed a single time. Its antigen is not known.

The source of this sequence is a man aged 18 to 29 in good health. Some clones in this sample may be carry-over from other donors' samples. V and J are TRBV5-1 and TRBJ1-2, with D unresolved. Source material: memory CD4+ T cells from PBMCs. Subset specified: CD45RA-negative fraction. DNA of the CDR3: TGCGCCAGCAGCTTTGATCGGGAAGATGGCTACACCTTC. Its translation is CASSFDREDGYTF.